This T cell receptor beta chain was profiled in a study of vaccination and CD4 T cells after COVID-19. Study as a whole: Convalescents were six males and four females, two of them Hispanic. Sampling that followed vaccination took place a median about 70 days after dose two, within a range of 14 to 241. Notes on the study in general: Spike mono-reactivity marked 304 of 307 vaccine-specific clones in convalescent patients.

Indicated treatment: approximately 11-day PBMC culture with coronavirus spike peptide pools or control peptides (ViraFEST assay). After expanding antigen-specific T cells with peptide pools, ViraFEST sequenced their TCRs. The V end was cut by 1 base, the J end by 0 bases, with 7 bases between. Germline CDR1 and CDR2: SGDLS and YYNGEE. This CDR3 spans 14 amino acids. CD4+ T cells that had been cultured provided DNA sequenced with the Oncomine TCR Beta short-read assay. From the PCR reads, TCRdb called clonotypes with MiXCR, one entry per CDR3 protein. Of about 20,000 distinct CDR3 sequences listed, around 50% are singletons. On this clonotype: Its cognate antigen is unknown.

V usage is TRBV9 and J usage is TRBJ2-5; D remains ambiguous. This clonotype was sampled from a human donor who had recovered from COVID-19. Sequenced sample: CD4+ T cells from blood, cultured in vitro. Here the CDR3 DNA reads TGTGCCAGCAGCGTAAAGGAGTACCAAGAGACCCAGTACTTC. It is translated as CASSVKEYQETQYF.